Described below is a single T cell receptor beta chain sequence and its context. Its antigen is unidentified. This entry is derived from a study of blood T cells in healthy people across ages. CDR1 and CDR2 from the germline V gene are SGHKS and YYEKEE (reference sequence). The CDR3 contains 13 residues. V lost 2 bases and J lost 3, with 8 bases in between. For the second PCR, which ran for roughly 7 to 11 cycles, a sample-barcoded 5' primer and a J-beta primer mix were used. In TCRdb, the 5' RACE reads were re-called with MiXCR into one record per CDR3 protein. The sample consists of about 900,000 distinct CDR3 sequences, roughly 52% of them appearing once. Findings and caveats of the study: The fall in TCR beta diversity per million T cells was roughly linear with age. Diversity estimates drawn from one million T cells were deemed underestimates.

Each sample yielded at least 6 million isolated PBMCs. The rearrangement links TRBV5-5 to TRBJ1-2; D is unclear. The source is a man aged 30 to 45 in good health. Sequencing was performed on blood. CDR3 nucleotides: TGTGCCAGCAGCTTCTTCGACTACTATGGCTACACCTTC. Its protein product is CASSFFDYYGYTF. The full variable domain, completed using reference TRBV5-5 and TRBJ1-2, is DAGVTQSPTHLIKTRGQQVTLRCSPISGHKSVSWYQQVLGQGPQFIFQYYEKEERGRGNFPDRFSARQFPNYSSELNVNALLLGDSALYLCASSFFDYYGYTFGSGTRLTVV.